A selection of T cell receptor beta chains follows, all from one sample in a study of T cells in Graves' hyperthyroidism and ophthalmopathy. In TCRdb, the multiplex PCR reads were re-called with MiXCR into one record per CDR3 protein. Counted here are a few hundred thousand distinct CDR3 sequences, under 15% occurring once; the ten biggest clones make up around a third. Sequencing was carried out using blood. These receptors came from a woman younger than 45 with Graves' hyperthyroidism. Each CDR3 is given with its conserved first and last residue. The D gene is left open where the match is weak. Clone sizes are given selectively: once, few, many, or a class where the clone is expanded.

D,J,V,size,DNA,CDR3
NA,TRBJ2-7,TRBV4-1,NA,TGCGCCAGCAGCCAACACCCGACTAGTTTGGCCCACGAGCAGTACTTC,CASSQHPTSLAHEQYF
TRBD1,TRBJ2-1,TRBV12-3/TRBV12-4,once,TGTGCCAGCAGAAGGACAGGGACCTACAATGAGCAGTTCTTC,CASRRTGTYNEQFF
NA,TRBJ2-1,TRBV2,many,TGTGCCAGCAGTGAAGCGCGGGCAGGTGAGCAGTTCTTC,CASSEARAGEQFF
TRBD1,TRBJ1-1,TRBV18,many,TGTGCCAGCTCACCAAGTCAGGGGGGCTTGAACACTGAAGCTTTCTTT,CASSPSQGGLNTEAFF
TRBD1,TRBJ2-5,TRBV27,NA,TGTGCCAGCAGTCTGGGGACAGGGGGGCTAGAGACCCAGTACTTC,CASSLGTGGLETQYF
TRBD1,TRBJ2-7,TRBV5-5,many,TGTGCCAGCAGCTTTCGGACAGGGGGCATCGAGCAGTACTTC,CASSFRTGGIEQYF
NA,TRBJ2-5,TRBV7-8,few,TGTGCCAGCAGCTCGATCTTCGGGGAGGAGACCCAGTACTTC,CASSSIFGEETQYF
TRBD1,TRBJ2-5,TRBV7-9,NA,TGTGCCAGCAGCCCCAAGCCCCGGGACAGGGTCGGTAAGGAGACCCAGTACTTC,CASSPKPRDRVGKETQYF
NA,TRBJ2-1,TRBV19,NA,TGTGCCAGTAGTATGTCCGGGAGTGTTTACAATGAGCAGTTCTTC,CASSMSGSVYNEQFF
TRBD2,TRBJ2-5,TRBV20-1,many,TGCAGTGCTAGACCTAGCGGGAGGACACAAGAGACCCAGTACTTC,CSARPSGRTQETQYF
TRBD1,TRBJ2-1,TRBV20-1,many,TGCAGTGCTGATCCGGGACAGGGGGTTGGTGAGCAGTTCTTC,CSADPGQGVGEQFF
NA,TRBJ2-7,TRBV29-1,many,TGCAGCGTTGAAGTTCGGGGGGCGTTGGAGCAGTACTTC,CSVEVRGALEQYF
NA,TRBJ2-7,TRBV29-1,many,TGCAGCGCTGCGGTTGGGAACTCCTACGAGCAGTACTTC,CSAAVGNSYEQYF
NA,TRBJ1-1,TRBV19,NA,TGTGCCAGTAGTGGCGTCCCAAGGGGCACTGAAGCTTTCTTT,CASSGVPRGTEAFF
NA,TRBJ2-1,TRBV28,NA,TGTGCCAGCAGTTTCTCCAGTGAGCAGTTCTTC,CASSFSSEQFF
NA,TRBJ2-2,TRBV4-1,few,TGCGCCAGCAGCCTAGGGGGGGGTCGGGTCTCTTACGGGGAGCTGTTTTTT,CASSLGGGRVSYGELFF
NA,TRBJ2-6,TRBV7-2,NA,TGTGCCAGCAGCTTAGAAGGGACTGGTGGGGCCAACGTCCTGACTTTC,CASSLEGTGGANVLTF
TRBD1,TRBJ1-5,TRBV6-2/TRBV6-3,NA,TGTGCCAGGAGAGGGGGCGCCGGGCAGCCCCAGCATTTT,CARRGGAGQPQHF
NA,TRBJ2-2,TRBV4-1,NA,TGCGCCAGCAGCCAAGATGGGGGTATCGTCACCGGGGAGCTGTTTTTT,CASSQDGGIVTGELFF
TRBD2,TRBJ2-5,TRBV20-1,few,TGCAGTGCTAGCCTTCGATTTGGCGGGAGGGCCCTCCAAGAGACCCAGTACTTC,CSASLRFGGRALQETQYF
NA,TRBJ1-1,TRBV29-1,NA,TGCAGCGCTGTTGGTATCCGGAACACTGAAGCTTTCTTT,CSAVGIRNTEAFF
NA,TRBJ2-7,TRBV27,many,TGTGCCAGCCCTTATTGGTATCTAACCGACTCTTACGAGCAGTACTTC,CASPYWYLTDSYEQYF
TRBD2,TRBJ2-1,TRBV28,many,TGTGCCAGCAGCCCATTGACTAGCGCAATAAACAATGAGCAGTTCTTC,CASSPLTSAINNEQFF
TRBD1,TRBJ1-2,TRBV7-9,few,TGTGCCAGCAGTTCCGCCTGGACAGGGACTAACTATGGCTACACCTTC,CASSSAWTGTNYGYTF
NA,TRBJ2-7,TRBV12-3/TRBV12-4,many,TGTGCCAGCGGGTTTGCGGTAGACGAGCAGTACTTC,CASGFAVDEQYF
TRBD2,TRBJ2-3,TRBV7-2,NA,TGTGCCAGCAGCTTAGAGGCCGGGACTAGCGGGAGCGCGCAGTATTTT,CASSLEAGTSGSAQYF
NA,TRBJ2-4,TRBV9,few,TGTGCCAGCAGCGACACGAGGACCACCAGTGACATTCAGTACTTC,CASSDTRTTSDIQYF
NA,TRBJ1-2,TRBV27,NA,TGTGCCAGCAGTTTATTGTCCGGGGAGGACTACACCTTC,CASSLLSGEDYTF
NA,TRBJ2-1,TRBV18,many,TGTGCCAGCTCACCGAATAGCGGTAGCTCCTACAATGAGCAGTTCTTC,CASSPNSGSSYNEQFF
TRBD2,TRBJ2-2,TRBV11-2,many,TGTGCCAGCAGCTTATATAAGCGGGAGGTGAATGTCGGGGAGCTGTTTTTT,CASSLYKREVNVGELFF
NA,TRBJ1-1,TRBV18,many,TGTGCCAGCTCACCAGACGGCAACACTGAAGCTTTCTTT,CASSPDGNTEAFF
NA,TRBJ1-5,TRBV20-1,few,TGCAGTGCTACTACCGGGACGGCGGCTCAGCCCCAGCATTTT,CSATTGTAAQPQHF
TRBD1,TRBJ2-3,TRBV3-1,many,TGTGCCAGCAGCCCACAGGGGGCTAGCACAGATACGCAGTATTTT,CASSPQGASTDTQYF
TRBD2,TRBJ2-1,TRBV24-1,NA,TGTGCCACCAGTGACCCGACTAGCGGGAGTAACAATGAGCAGTTCTTC,CATSDPTSGSNNEQFF
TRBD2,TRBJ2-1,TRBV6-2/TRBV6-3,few,TGTGCCAGCAGCCTGGGACTAGCGGGAGTCGGTGAGCAGTTCTTC,CASSLGLAGVGEQFF
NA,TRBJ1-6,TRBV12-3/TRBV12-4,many,TGTGCCAGCAACGTCCTTCATAATTCACCCCTCCACTTT,CASNVLHNSPLHF
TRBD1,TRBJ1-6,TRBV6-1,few,TGTGCCAGCAGTCCGCCCGGGACAGCCTATAATTCACCCCTCCACTTT,CASSPPGTAYNSPLHF
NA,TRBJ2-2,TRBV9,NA,TGTGCCAGCAGCGTGACCCACACCGGGGAGCTGTTTTTT,CASSVTHTGELFF
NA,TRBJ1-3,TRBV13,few,TGTGCCAGCAGCTTATGGGCAGGCCGCGGAAACACCATATATTTT,CASSLWAGRGNTIYF
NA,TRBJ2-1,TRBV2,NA,TGTGCCAGCAGTGATGGTGGGATTAGTGGGTTCTTC,CASSDGGISGFF
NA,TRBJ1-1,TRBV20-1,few,TGCAGTGCCCGGAGGGCAAGCACTGAAGCTTTCTTT,CSARRASTEAFF
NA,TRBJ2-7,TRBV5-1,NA,TGCGCCAGCAGTTTTGAGGCAGGAGCTACCTACGAGCAGTACTTC,CASSFEAGATYEQYF
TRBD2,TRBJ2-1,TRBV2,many,TGTGCCAGCAGAGTTATAGCGGGAGGAGGGAATGAGCAGTTCTTC,CASRVIAGGGNEQFF
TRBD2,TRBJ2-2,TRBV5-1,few,TGCGCCAGCAGCCCCTCCCTAGCGGCAACCGGGGAGCTGTTTTTT,CASSPSLAATGELFF
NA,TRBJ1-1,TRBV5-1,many,TGCGCCAGCAGCCCGAACGGGAATCTGAACACTGAAGCTTTCTTT,CASSPNGNLNTEAFF
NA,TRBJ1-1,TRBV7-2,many,TGTGCCAGCAGCTTTTCAATGAACACTGAAGCTTTCTTT,CASSFSMNTEAFF
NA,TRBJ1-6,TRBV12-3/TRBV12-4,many,TGTGCCAGCAGTTTCATGGGCGGGGGCGCTTATAATTCACCCCTCCACTTT,CASSFMGGGAYNSPLHF
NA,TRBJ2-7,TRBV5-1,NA,TGCGCCAGCTCCTTTTCCGGCATAGGGGGAAGCGAGCAGTACTTC,CASSFSGIGGSEQYF